This passage covers 30 T cell receptor beta chains from one sample sequenced in a study of cytomegalovirus exposure and HLA in healthy donors. Measured with immunoSEQ multiplex PCR; TCRdb has only the in-frame clones, and not every one. The table includes 100,000 to 150,000 clones, around 95% detected once. Source material: PBMCs. The receptors shown here come from a man aged 18 to 29 in good health and CMV-seronegative.

This clone was recorded a few times. This rearrangement joins TRBV23-1 to TRBJ2-3; tentatively, D is TRBD1 (5 bases). TRBV23-1 is designated an ORF whose function remains uncertain. V dropped 2 bases and J dropped 3 bases, with 9 bases sitting between them. The CDR3 is made up of 14 amino acids. CDR3 bases: TGCGCCAGCAGTCAAGACAGATTTACAGATACGCAGTATTTT. It specifies CASSQDRFTDTQYF.

The rearrangement links TRBV30 to TRBJ2-3, with TRBD2 matching over 8 bases. Germline CDR1 GTSNPN, CDR2 SVGIG (reference sequence). J lost 5 bases, V lost 0 bases, and 7 bases had no gene match. CDR3 length equals 15 residues. The CDR3 is CAWSVTGGRGDTQYF. As DNA, the CDR3 is TGTGCCTGGAGTGTGACGGGAGGGCGAGGAGATACGCAGTATTTT. The variable domain in full, completed from reference TRBV30 and TRBJ2-3, reads SQTIHQWPATLVQPVGSPLSLECTVEGTSNPNLYWYRQAAGRGLQLLFYSVGIGQISSEVPQNLSASRPQDRQFILSSKKLLLSDSGFYLCAWSVTGGRGDTQYFGPGTRLTVL.

The J gene is TRBJ1-2, the V gene TRBV28, with 7 bases that match TRBD1. Germline lookup yields CDR1 MDHEN and CDR2 SYDVKM. The J segment lost 4 bases and the V segment lost 7 bases, leaving 9 bases of the junction unmatched. This CDR3 is built from 14 residues. The DNA of the CDR3 is TGTGCCAGCACCACAGGGGTAGTCGGCTATGGCTACACCTTC. Amino acid sequence: CASTTGVVGYGYTF.

The rearrangement joins TRBV6-5 to TRBJ1-1; TRBD1 matches at 7 bases. In germline, CDR1 is MNHEY, CDR2 SVGAGI. V lost 6 bases, J lost 0 bases, and 1 base stayed unmatched. The CDR3 loop spans 13 amino acids. The CDR3 coding sequence is TGTGCCAGCAGAACAGGGGTGAACACTGAAGCTTTCTTT. Residues: CASRTGVNTEAFF.

The V and J genes are TRBV5-1 and TRBJ2-5; D possibly corresponds to TRBD1 (6 bases). Germline CDR1 reads SGHRS; CDR2 reads YFSETQ. The CDR3 is 13 amino acids. The V gene lost 8 bases and the J gene lost 5 bases, with 16 bases spanning the gap. The CDR3 bases are TGCGCCAGTTCAGGGGAGAGCATGGAGACCCAGTACTTC. Protein sequence: CASSGESMETQYF.

V gene TRBV6-1 combines with J gene TRBJ2-1; 12 bases align to TRBD2. Germline trimming cut 5 bases from V and 9 bases from J; bases unmatched to any gene: 8. Germline V gene data show CDR1 as MNHNS and CDR2 as SASEGT. The CDR3 runs 15 residues. The CDR3 nucleotides read TGTGCCAGCAGTCCCACTAGCGGGGGGCTCGGTGAGCAGTTCTTC. It specifies CASSPTSGGLGEQFF.

This CDR3 reads CASSIRDRGSNQPQHF. DNA of the CDR3: TGTGCCAGTAGTATTAGGGACAGGGGTAGCAATCAGCCCCAGCATTTT. The chain recombines TRBV19 with TRBJ1-5; 10 bases agree with TRBD1. The CDR3 runs to 16 residues. Germline CDR1 is LNHDA and CDR2 is SQIVND (reference sequence). V lost 3 bases, J lost 0 bases, and 2 bases stayed unmatched.

This chain links TRBV5-6 with TRBJ1-5; D is perhaps TRBD1 (5 bases). Per the germline V gene, CDR1 is SGHDT and CDR2 is YYEEEE. The length of the CDR3 is 16 residues. V gave up 1 base and J gave up 1 base, with 12 bases separating them. The CDR3 DNA follows: TGTGCCAGCAGCTTGTGGGGGGAAGGGAGCAATCAGCCCCAGCATTTT. It yields the protein CASSLWGEGSNQPQHF.

The rearrangement joins TRBV4-3 to TRBJ2-2; perhaps TRBD1 as D (5 bases). This CDR3 comprises 13 residues. Trimming pared 0 bases from V and 8 bases from J, leaving 7 bases between. Germline lookup yields CDR1 LGHNA and CDR2 YSLEER. This chain's CDR3 is CASSQDRAGELFF. The CDR3 region has the DNA TGCGCCAGCAGCCAAGACAGGGCAGGGGAGCTGTTTTTT.

This sequence joins TRBV18 and TRBJ2-2; D gene uncertain. CDR1 and CDR2 from the germline V gene are KGHSH and LQKENI. The CDR3 runs 16 residues. V lost 2 bases and J 0 bases, leaving 10 bases between the germline ends. CDR3 loop: CASSPTGTANTGELFF. The CDR3, as DNA: TGTGCCAGCTCACCAACGGGTACCGCGAACACCGGGGAGCTGTTTTTT.

CDR3 in DNA: TGTGCCAGCAGTATATTTGGGGGGGGGACAGGGGCCAACGTCCTGACTTTC. It translates to CASSIFGGGTGANVLTF. The chain is built from TRBV27 and TRBJ2-6; possible D gene TRBD2, 7 bases. The CDR3 is made up of 17 amino acids. The V end lost 5 bases, the J end lost 4 bases, and 18 bases lay between the germline ends. Germline V gene lookup returns CDR1 MNHEY and CDR2 SMNVEV (reference sequence).

The CDR3 nucleotides read TGTGCCAGTGGACAGGGAAGAGATCAGCCCCAGCATTTT. This translates into CASGQGRDQPQHF. The chain employs TRBV19 and TRBJ1-5, with 8 positions matching TRBD1. CDR1 and CDR2 (germline): LNHDA, SQIVND (reference sequence). CDR3 length: 13 residues. The V and J ends lost 8 bases and 5 bases, in that order; junction bases with no gene match: 5.

The chain joins TRBV28 to TRBJ1-1; possible D gene TRBD1, 5 bases. CDR3 length: 13 amino acids. Germline V lookup: CDR1 MDHEN, CDR2 SYDVKM. V lost 6 bases, J lost 7 bases, and 15 bases lay in between. The CDR3 region has the DNA TGTGCCAGCAGGCGACAGTTCCGTAATGAAGCTTTCTTT. As protein: CASRRQFRNEAFF.

CDR3 amino acids: CASSVSGRTHEQYF. As DNA, the CDR3 is TGTGCCAGCAGCGTATCCGGGAGGACCCACGAGCAGTACTTC. This rearrangement joins TRBV9 to TRBJ2-7, with 7 bases aligning to TRBD2. The germline gives CDR1 SGDLS, CDR2 YYNGEE. The CDR3 contains 14 residues. The ends lost 1 base at V and 5 bases at J; junction bases unmatched: 6.

This clone was seen once. The chain has TRBV13 and TRBJ1-1; D is unclear. Trimming shortened V by 2 bases and J by 8 bases, and 15 bases separated the two germline ends. Germline CDR1 and CDR2: PRHDT and FYEKMQ (reference sequence). The CDR3 loop spans 14 amino acids. CDR3 in DNA: TGTGCCAGCAGCTTATCCATCGAGGAGTTGGAAGCTTTCTTT. This gives the protein CASSLSIEELEAFF.

The chain carries TRBV4-3 and TRBJ2-7; perhaps TRBD1 as D (6 bases). The germline V gene has CDR1 LGHNA and CDR2 YSLEER. Trimming took 3 bases from V and 4 from J, leaving 13 bases between them. This CDR3 is built from 14 residues. The CDR3 bases are TGCGCCAGCAGCCATTCCGGACAGTCATACGAGCAGTACTTC. Protein: CASSHSGQSYEQYF.

This chain uses TRBV29-1 with TRBJ1-2, with TRBD1 identical over 7 bases. CDR3 size: 15 residues. Germline V gives CDR1 SQVTM, CDR2 ANQGSEA. V gave up 2 bases and J gave up 5 bases; unmatched junction bases: 11. CDR3 loop: CSVEMSVEGAYGYTF. The CDR3, as DNA: TGCAGCGTTGAAATGTCGGTGGAGGGGGCGTATGGCTACACCTTC.

V gene TRBV28 combines with J gene TRBJ1-2; weak D call: TRBD1 (6 bases). Trimming pared 6 bases from V and 8 bases from J, leaving 16 bases between. CDR1 and CDR2 (germline): MDHEN, SYDVKM. The CDR3 spans 13 residues. The CDR3 spells CASSLQGNEGYTF. CDR3 DNA: TGTGCCAGCAGCCTACAGGGAAACGAGGGCTACACCTTC.

The genes are TRBV18 and TRBJ2-1, with 7 bases that match TRBD1. Germline V lookup: CDR1 KGHSH, CDR2 LQKENI. The V and J ends lost 3 bases and 5 bases, in that order; junction bases with no gene match: 10. CDR3 size: 16 residues. CDR3 bases: TGTGCCAGCTCACCCTCAGGGGGTCTTTCTCACAATGAGCAGTTCTTC. Translation gives CASSPSGGLSHNEQFF.

CDR3 region: CASSQDWPSANTGELFF. CDR3 coding DNA: TGCGCCAGCAGCCAAGATTGGCCTAGCGCTAACACCGGGGAGCTGTTTTTT. The chain joins TRBV4-3 to TRBJ2-2; possible D gene TRBD2, 6 bases. Trimming took off 0 bases at V and 2 bases at J, with 13 bases between the two ends. This CDR3 is 17 amino acids long. Per the germline V gene, CDR1 is LGHNA and CDR2 is YSLEER.

The chain joins TRBV6-5 to TRBJ2-7, with 8 bases lining up with TRBD1. Per the germline V gene, CDR1 is MNHEY and CDR2 is SVGAGI. The trim removed 2 bases at V and 5 bases at J, leaving 5 bases unmatched. The CDR3 runs to 14 residues. DNA for the CDR3: TGTGCCAGCAGTTACGGCAGGGGGCGCCACGAGCAGTACTTC. It specifies CASSYGRGRHEQYF.

This clone was observed a single time. The chain is built from TRBV19 and TRBJ2-4; D might be TRBD2 (5 bases). Trimming pared 3 bases from V and 0 bases from J, leaving 15 bases between. The CDR3 length is 17 residues. The germline CDR1 and CDR2 sequences are LNHDA and SQIVND (reference sequence). The CDR3 sequence is CASSMIPAGIAKNIQYF. CDR3 nucleotides: TGTGCCAGTAGTATGATCCCAGCCGGGATAGCCAAAAACATTCAGTACTTC.

The chain has TRBV6-1 and TRBJ1-1, with TRBD1 as a possible D gene (5 bases). The germline V and J ends were trimmed by 8 bases and 0 bases, with 16 bases remaining between them. Germline CDR1 is MNHNS and CDR2 is SASEGT. CDR3 length equals 15 residues. The CDR3 region is CASGLPGGVNTEAFF. CDR3 coding DNA: TGTGCCAGCGGTCTCCCAGGAGGGGTGAACACTGAAGCTTTCTTT.

This clone was detected only once. The chain employs TRBV28 and TRBJ1-4; TRBD1 might be the D (5 bases). The CDR3 is 12 residues long. Germline V CDR1 and CDR2: MDHEN, SYDVKM. V lost 5 bases to trimming and J lost 8 bases, with 9 bases between them. This chain's CDR3 is CASSPRTEKLFF. The CDR3 DNA follows: TGTGCCAGCAGTCCGCGGACAGAAAAACTGTTTTTT.

The V and J genes are TRBV28 and TRBJ1-1, with TRBD1 as a possible D gene (5 bases). This CDR3 is built from 15 residues. Germline V CDR1 and CDR2: MDHEN, SYDVKM. Trimming left V 2 bases short and J 3 bases short, with 13 bases between. This CDR3 reads CASSLGGTGDTEAFF. DNA of the CDR3: TGTGCCAGCAGTTTAGGAGGGACGGGAGACACTGAAGCTTTCTTT.

This chain joins TRBV7-2 and TRBJ2-3, with 12 bases fitting TRBD2. This CDR3 region has 18 residues. V lost 4 bases and J lost 5; bases outside the gene matches: 13. Looked up from germline, CDR1 is SGHTA and CDR2 is FQGNSA. The CDR3 spells CASSSRTSGVSSLDTQYF. In DNA, the CDR3 is TGTGCCAGCAGCTCCCGGACTAGCGGGGTCTCATCGTTAGATACGCAGTATTTT. Filled out from reference TRBV7-2 and TRBJ2-3, the complete variable domain reads GAGVSQSPSNKVTEKGKDVELRCDPISGHTALYWYRQSLGQGLEFLIYFQGNSAPDKSGLPSDRFSAERTGGSVSTLTIQRTQQEDSAVYLCASSSRTSGVSSLDTQYFGPGTRLTVL.

The chain is built from TRBV7-9 and TRBJ2-7, with 7 bases that match TRBD2. The CDR3 sequence is 13 residues long. V gave up 5 bases and J gave up 2 bases; unmatched junction bases: 3. CDR1 and CDR2 from the germline V gene are SEHNR and FQNEAQ (reference sequence). The CDR3 sequence: CASSRGGTYEQYF. The CDR3 DNA reads as TGTGCCAGCAGCCGCGGGGGTACCTACGAGCAGTACTTC.

The V and J genes are TRBV30 and TRBJ2-7; the D gene is possibly TRBD1 (6 bases). CDR1 is GTSNPN, CDR2 SVGIG, per germline (reference sequence). V lost 3 bases and J 5 bases, leaving 20 bases between the germline ends. The CDR3 sequence is 15 residues long. CDR3 region: CAWRVWGQAQDEQYF. The CDR3 nucleotides are TGTGCCTGGAGAGTGTGGGGGCAGGCGCAGGACGAGCAGTACTTC.

This sequence joins TRBV7-9 and TRBJ1-2; TRBD1 is a possible D gene (5 bases). Between the trimmed V and J ends, which lost 5 bases and 4 bases, there was a span of 17 bases. Germline values: CDR1 SEHNR, CDR2 FQNEAQ (reference sequence). This CDR3 contains 15 residues. CDR3 nucleotides: TGTGCCAGCAGCGACCTGGGGCAGGGCTCCTATGGCTACACCTTC. Amino acid sequence: CASSDLGQGSYGYTF. The full variable domain, rest sourced from reference TRBV7-9 and TRBJ1-2, is DTGVSQNPRHKITKRGQNVTFRCDPISEHNRLYWYRQTLGQGPEFLTYFQNEAQLEKSRLLSDRFSAERPKGSFSTLEIQRTEQGDSAMYLCASSDLGQGSYGYTFGSGTRLTVV.

The V call is TRBV5-1, the J call TRBJ2-2; 10 bases align to TRBD1. Germline CDR1 and CDR2: SGHRS and YFSETQ. The V and J ends lost 0 bases and 7 bases, in that order; junction bases with no gene match: 12. CDR3 length: 18 residues. The CDR3 DNA reads TGCGCCAGCAGCTTGGCCGCCGCCGGGACAGGGGTTATCGGGGAGCTGTTTTTT. This gives the protein CASSLAAAGTGVIGELFF.